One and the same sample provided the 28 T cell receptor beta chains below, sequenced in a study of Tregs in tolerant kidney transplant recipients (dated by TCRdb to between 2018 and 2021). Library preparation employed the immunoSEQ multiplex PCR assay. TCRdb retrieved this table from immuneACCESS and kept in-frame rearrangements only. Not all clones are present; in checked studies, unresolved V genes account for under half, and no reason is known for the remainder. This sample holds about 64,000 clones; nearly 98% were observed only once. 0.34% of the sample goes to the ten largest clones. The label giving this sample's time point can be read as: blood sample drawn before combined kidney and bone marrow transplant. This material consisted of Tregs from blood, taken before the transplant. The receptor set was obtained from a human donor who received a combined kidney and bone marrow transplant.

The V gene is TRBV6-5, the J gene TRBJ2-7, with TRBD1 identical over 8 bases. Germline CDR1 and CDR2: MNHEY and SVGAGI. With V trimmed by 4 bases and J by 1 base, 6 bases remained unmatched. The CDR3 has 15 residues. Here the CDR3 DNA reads TGTGCCAGCAGTTTTTCCGGGACAGGTTCCTACGAGCAGTACTTC. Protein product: CASSFSGTGSYEQYF.

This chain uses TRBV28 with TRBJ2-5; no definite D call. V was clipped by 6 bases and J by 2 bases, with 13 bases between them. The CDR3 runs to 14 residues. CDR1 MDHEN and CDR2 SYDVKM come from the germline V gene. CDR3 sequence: CASSLGQRQETQYF. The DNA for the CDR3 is TGTGCCAGCAGCTTAGGGCAGAGACAAGAGACCCAGTACTTC.

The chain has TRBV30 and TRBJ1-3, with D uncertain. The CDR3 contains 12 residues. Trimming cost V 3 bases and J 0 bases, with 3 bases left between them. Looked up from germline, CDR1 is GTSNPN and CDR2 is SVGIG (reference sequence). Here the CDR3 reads CAWSFSGNTIYF. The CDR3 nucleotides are TGTGCCTGGAGCTTCTCTGGAAACACCATATATTTT.

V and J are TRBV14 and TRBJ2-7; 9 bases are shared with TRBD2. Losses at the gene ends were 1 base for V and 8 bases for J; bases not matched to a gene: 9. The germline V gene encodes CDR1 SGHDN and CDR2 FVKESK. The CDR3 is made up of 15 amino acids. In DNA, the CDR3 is TGTGCCAGCAGCCAAGTAGGCGGGAGGGCCAGAAAGCAGTACTTC. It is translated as CASSQVGGRARKQYF.

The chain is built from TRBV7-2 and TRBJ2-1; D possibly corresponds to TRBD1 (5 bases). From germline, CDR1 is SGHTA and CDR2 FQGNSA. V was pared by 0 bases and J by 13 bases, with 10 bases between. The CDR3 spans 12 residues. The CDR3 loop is CASSLADRIQFF. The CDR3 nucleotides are TGTGCCAGCAGCTTAGCAGACAGAATACAGTTCTTC.

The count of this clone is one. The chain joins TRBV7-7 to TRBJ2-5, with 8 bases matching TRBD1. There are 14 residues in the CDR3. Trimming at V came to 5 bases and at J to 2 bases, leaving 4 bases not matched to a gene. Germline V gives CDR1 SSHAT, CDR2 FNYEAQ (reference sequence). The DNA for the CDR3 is TGTGCCAGCAGCCAAAACAGGGGGCAAGAGACCCAGTACTTC. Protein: CASSQNRGQETQYF. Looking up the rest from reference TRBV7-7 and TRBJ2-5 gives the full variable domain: GAGVSQSPRYKVTKRGQDVTLRCDPISSHATLYWYQQALGQGPEFLTYFNYEAQPDKSGLPSDRFSAERPEGSISTLTIQRTEQRDSAMYRCASSQNRGQETQYFGPGTRLLVL.

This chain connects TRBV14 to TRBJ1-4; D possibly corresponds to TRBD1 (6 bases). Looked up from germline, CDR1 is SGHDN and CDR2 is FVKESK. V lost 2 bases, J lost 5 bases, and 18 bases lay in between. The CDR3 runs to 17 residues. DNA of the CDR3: TGTGCCAGCAGCCAATTCGTGGGAACAGGGTTAAATGAAAAACTGTTTTTT. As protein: CASSQFVGTGLNEKLFF.

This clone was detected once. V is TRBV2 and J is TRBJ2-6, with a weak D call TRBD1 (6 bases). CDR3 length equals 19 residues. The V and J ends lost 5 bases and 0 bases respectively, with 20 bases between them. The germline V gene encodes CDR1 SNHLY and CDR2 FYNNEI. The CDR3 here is CASSHPTGWGFSGANVLTF. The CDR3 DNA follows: TGTGCCAGCAGTCACCCTACAGGGTGGGGGTTCTCTGGGGCCAACGTCCTGACTTTC. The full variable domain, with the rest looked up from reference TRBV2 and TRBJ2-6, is EPEVTQTPSHQVTQMGQEVILRCVPISNHLYFYWYRQILGQKVEFLVSFYNNEISEKSEIFDDQFSVERPDGSNFTLKIRSTKLEDSAMYFCASSHPTGWGFSGANVLTFGAGSRLTVL.

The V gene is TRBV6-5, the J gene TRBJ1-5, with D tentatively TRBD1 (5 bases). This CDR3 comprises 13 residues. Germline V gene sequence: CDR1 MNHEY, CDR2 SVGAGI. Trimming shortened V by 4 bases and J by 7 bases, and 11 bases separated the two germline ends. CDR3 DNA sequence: TGTGCCAGCAGTTCAGGGTTGAACCAGCCCCAGCATTTT. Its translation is CASSSGLNQPQHF.

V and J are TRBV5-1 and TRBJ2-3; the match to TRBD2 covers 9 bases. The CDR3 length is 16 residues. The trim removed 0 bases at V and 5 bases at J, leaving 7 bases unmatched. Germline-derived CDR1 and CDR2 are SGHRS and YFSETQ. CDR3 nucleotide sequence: TGCGCCAGCAGCTTGGTGTCTAGCGGGGTTGGAGATACGCAGTATTTT. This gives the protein CASSLVSSGVGDTQYF.

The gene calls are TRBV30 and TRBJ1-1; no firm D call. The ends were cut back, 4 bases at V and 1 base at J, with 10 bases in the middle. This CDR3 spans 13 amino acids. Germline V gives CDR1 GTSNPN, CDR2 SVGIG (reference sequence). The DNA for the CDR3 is TGTGCCTGGATCCCTAGGAGGAACACTGAAGCTTTCTTT. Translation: CAWIPRRNTEAFF.

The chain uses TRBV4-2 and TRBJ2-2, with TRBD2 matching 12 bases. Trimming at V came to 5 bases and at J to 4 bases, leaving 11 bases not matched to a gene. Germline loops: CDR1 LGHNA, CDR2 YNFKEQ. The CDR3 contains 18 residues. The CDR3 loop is CASSWGPSGGVSTGELFF. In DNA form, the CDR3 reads TGTGCCAGCAGCTGGGGACCTAGCGGGGGGGTTAGCACCGGGGAGCTGTTTTTT.

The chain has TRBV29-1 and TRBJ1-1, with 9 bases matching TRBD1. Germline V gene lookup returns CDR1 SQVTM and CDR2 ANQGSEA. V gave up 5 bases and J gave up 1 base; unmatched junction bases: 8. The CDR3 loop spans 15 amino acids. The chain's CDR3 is CSVRPMGQGNTEAFF. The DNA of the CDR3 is TGCAGCGTTCGCCCCATGGGACAGGGGAACACTGAAGCTTTCTTT.

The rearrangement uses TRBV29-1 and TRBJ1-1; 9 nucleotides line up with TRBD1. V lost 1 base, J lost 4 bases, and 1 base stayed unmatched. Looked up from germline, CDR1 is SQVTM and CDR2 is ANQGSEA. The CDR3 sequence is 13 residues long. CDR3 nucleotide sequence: TGCAGCGTTGAAGCGACAGGGGGCACTGAAGCTTTCTTT. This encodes CSVEATGGTEAFF.

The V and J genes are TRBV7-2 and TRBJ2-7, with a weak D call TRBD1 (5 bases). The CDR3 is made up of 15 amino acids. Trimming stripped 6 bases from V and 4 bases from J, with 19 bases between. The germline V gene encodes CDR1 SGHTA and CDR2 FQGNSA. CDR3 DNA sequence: TGTGCCAGCAGTTCAATAGGATTTGGGGCTTACGAGCAGTACTTC. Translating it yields CASSSIGFGAYEQYF.

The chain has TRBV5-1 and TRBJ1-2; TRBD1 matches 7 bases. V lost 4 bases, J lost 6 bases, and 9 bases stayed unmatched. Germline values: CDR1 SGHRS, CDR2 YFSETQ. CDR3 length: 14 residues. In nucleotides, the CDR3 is TGCGCCAGCAGCCGGCGCGACACAGGGGATGGCTACACCTTC. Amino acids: CASSRRDTGDGYTF.

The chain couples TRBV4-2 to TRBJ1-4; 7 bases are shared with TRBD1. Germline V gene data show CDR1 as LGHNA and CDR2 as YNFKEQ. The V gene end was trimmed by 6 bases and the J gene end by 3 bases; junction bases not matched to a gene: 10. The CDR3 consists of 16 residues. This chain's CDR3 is CASSYDRTGANEKLFF. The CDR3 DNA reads TGTGCCAGCAGTTACGATAGGACAGGCGCTAATGAAAAACTGTTTTTT.

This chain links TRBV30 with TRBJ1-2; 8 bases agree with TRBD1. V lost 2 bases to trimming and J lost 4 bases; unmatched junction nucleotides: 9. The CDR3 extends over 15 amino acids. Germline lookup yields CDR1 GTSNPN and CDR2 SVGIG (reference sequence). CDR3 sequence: CAWSLDRGYIYGYTF. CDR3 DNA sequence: TGTGCCTGGAGTCTAGACAGGGGTTATATCTATGGCTACACCTTC. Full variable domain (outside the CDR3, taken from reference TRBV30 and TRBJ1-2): SQTIHQWPATLVQPVGSPLSLECTVEGTSNPNLYWYRQAAGRGLQLLFYSVGIGQISSEVPQNLSASRPQDRQFILSSKKLLLSDSGFYLCAWSLDRGYIYGYTFGSGTRLTVV.

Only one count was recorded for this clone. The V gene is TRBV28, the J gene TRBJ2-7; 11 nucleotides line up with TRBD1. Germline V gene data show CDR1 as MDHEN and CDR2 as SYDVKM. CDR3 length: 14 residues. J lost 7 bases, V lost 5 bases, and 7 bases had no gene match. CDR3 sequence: CASSRTGGGGEQYF. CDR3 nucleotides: TGTGCCAGCAGTAGGACAGGGGGCGGTGGGGAGCAGTACTTC.

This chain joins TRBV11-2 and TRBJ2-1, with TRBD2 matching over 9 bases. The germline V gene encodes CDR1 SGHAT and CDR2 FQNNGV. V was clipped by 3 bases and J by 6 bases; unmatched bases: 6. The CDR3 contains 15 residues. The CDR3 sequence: CASSLSGRMSNEQFF. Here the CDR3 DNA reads TGTGCCAGCAGCTTGAGCGGGAGGATGAGCAATGAGCAGTTCTTC.

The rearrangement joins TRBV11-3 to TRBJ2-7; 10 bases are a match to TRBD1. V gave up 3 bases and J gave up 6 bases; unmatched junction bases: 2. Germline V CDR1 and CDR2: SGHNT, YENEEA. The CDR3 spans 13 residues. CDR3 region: CASSFGTGVEQYF. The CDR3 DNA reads TGTGCCAGCAGCTTCGGGACAGGGGTCGAGCAGTACTTC.

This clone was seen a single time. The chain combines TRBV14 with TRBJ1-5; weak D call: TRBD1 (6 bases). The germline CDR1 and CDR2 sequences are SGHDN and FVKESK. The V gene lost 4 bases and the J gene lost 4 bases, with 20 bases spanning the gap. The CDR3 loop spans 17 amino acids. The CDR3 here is CASSRHENREKNQPQHF. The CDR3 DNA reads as TGTGCCAGCAGCCGTCACGAGAACAGGGAAAAGAATCAGCCCCAGCATTTT.

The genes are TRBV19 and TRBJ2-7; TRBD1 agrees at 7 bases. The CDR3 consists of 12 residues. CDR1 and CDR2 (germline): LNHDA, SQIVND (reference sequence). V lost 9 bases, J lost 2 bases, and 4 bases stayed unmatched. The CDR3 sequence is CARPGTAYEQYF. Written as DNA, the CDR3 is TGTGCCAGACCGGGGACAGCCTACGAGCAGTACTTC.

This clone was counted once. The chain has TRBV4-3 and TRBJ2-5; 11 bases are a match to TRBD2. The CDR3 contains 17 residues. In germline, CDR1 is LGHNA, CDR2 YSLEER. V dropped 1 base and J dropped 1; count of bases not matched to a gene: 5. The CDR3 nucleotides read TGCGCCAGCAGCCAAGTGGGGACTAGCGGAGGCCAAGAGACCCAGTACTTC. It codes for CASSQVGTSGGQETQYF.

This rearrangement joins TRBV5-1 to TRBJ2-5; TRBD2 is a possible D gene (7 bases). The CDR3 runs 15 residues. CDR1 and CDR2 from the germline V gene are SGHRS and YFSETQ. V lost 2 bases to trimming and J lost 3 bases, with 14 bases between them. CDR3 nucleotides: TGCGCCAGCAGCTTCGCCCCGGGGGGCGAAGAGACCCAGTACTTC. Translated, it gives CASSFAPGGEETQYF. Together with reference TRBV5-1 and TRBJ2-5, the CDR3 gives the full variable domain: KAGVTQTPRYLIKTRGQQVTLSCSPISGHRSVSWYQQTPGQGLQFLFEYFSETQRNKGNFPGRFSGRQFSNSRSEMNVSTLELGDSALYLCASSFAPGGEETQYFGPGTRLLVL.

In DNA, the CDR3 is TGCAGTGCCCGGGGAGTCTACGAGCAGTACTTC. It yields the protein CSARGVYEQYF. The chain joins TRBV20-1 to TRBJ2-7; possibly TRBD2 for D (5 bases). V lost 6 bases, J lost 3 bases, and 9 bases lay in between. The germline CDR1 and CDR2 sequences are DFQATT and SNEGSKA (reference sequence). This CDR3 comprises 11 residues.

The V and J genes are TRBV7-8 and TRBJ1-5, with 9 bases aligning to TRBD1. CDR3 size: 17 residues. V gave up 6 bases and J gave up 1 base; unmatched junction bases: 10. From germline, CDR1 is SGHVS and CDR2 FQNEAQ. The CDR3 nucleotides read TGTGCCAGCAGAATCTCGGGACAGGGATCGAGCAATCAGCCCCAGCATTTT. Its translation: CASRISGQGSSNQPQHF.

DNA of the CDR3: TGTGCCAGCAGGTCAACAGGGGAAAACTATGGCTACACCTTC. Translating it yields CASRSTGENYGYTF. The V and J genes are TRBV11-1 and TRBJ1-2, with 7 bases aligning to TRBD1. The CDR3 length is 14 residues. Looked up from germline, CDR1 is SGHAT and CDR2 is FQDESV (reference sequence). The trim removed 6 bases at V and 2 bases at J, leaving 6 bases unmatched. Full variable domain (missing parts from reference TRBV11-1 and TRBJ1-2): EAEVAQSPRYKITEKSQAVAFWCDPISGHATLYWYRQILGQGPELLVQFQDESVVDDSQLPKDRFSAERLKGVDSTLKIQPAELGDSAMYLCASRSTGENYGYTFGSGTRLTVV.